Described below is a single T cell receptor beta chain sequence and its context. This entry is derived from a study of blood T cell repertoires in COVID-19. Study-wide background: Sites in the United States, Italy and Spain provided acute and convalescent COVID-19 samples. T cells, B-cell-depleted T cells, or PBMCs provided the cDNA or gDNA that served as material.

Source study methods: For nucleated cells, counts were estimated from reference gene primer amplification. Profiling relied on immunoSEQ multiplex PCR, and the TCRdb table lists in-frame clones only, not all of them. The DNA was the basis for D and trimming; V, J and clone size are from that table. The table lists about 98,000 clones, 84% of them singletons. This receptor was identified in a man between 40 and 49 years old with active or convalescent COVID-19. Material for sequencing was peripheral blood.

The CDR3 reads CASSQDGKAGPLHF. The CDR3 DNA reads TGTGCCAGCAGCCAAGATGGTAAGGCCGGGCCCCTCCACTTT. V usage is TRBV4-2 and J usage is TRBJ1-6; D uncertain. This CDR3 comprises 14 residues. Germline V gene lookup returns CDR1 LGHNA and CDR2 YNFKEQ. V dropped 0 bases and J dropped 13 bases, with 13 bases sitting between them.